This is a list of T cell receptor beta chains from one sample in a study of molecular identifiers for immune sequencing clone quantification. Via MiXCR, TCRdb re-called the PCR reads, giving one row per CDR3 protein. Of 600,000 to 650,000 distinct CDR3 sequences listed, nearly 20% were seen once; the top ten hold roughly 0.9%. The sample was naive CD8+ T cells from blood, with Jurkat cell RNA spiked in. These receptors were collected from a human donor in good health. Some libraries in this study had Jurkat cell RNA spiked in. CDR3s include the opening cysteine and the closing phenylalanine or tryptophan. D genes are given only for firm matches. A row's size may be missing; if present it is once, few, many or a size class.

J gene | V gene | clone size | D gene | CDR3 DNA | CDR3 protein
TRBJ2-2 | TRBV5-1 | many | . | TGCGCCAGCAGCTTGGTGCCAGGGGAAGTAGTGAACACCGGGGAGCTGTTTTTT | CASSLVPGEVVNTGELFF
TRBJ2-3 | TRBV3-1 | few | . | TGTGCCAGCAGCCTATCTGTGGTCCGGGCCACAGATACGCAGTATTTT | CASSLSVVRATDTQYF
TRBJ2-7 | TRBV19 | many | TRBD2 | TGTGCCAGTACCCCTGGCGGGGGGGCCCTCGAGCAGTACTTC | CASTPGGGALEQYF
TRBJ2-1 | TRBV18 | . | TRBD1 | TGTGCCAGCTCACCATTCCGGACAAACAGGGGGCTCTCCTACAATGAGCGGTTCTTC | CASSPFRTNRGLSYNERFF
TRBJ2-5 | TRBV12-3/TRBV12-4 | many | TRBD1 | TGTGCCAGCAGTTTGCAAGACAGGGCGGAAGAGACCCAGTACTTC | CASSLQDRAEETQYF
TRBJ2-6 | TRBV9 | many | TRBD1 | TGTGCCAGCAGCGTATGGGACAGGTCCTCTGGGGCCAACGTCCTGACTTTC | CASSVWDRSSGANVLTF
TRBJ1-5 | TRBV6-7 | many | . | TGTGCCAGCAGTTTTGGCAGGGTTAGCAATCAGCCCCAGCATTTT | CASSFGRVSNQPQHF
TRBJ1-4 | TRBV27 | few | . | TGTGCCAGCAGTTTAAACGGGGAAATTGAAAAACTGTTTTTT | CASSLNGEIEKLFF
TRBJ2-5 | TRBV6-2/TRBV6-3 | few | . | TGTGCCAGCAGTTCCCCCGGGGGAGAGACCCAGTACTTC | CASSSPGGETQYF
TRBJ2-5 | TRBV5-8 | many | TRBD2 | TGTGCCAGCACGACCGGGACTAGCACTCAAGAGACCCAGTACTTC | CASTTGTSTQETQYF
TRBJ2-1 | TRBV11-2 | . | TRBD1 | TGTGCCAGCAGCTTAATTGGGACAGGGGATGAGCAGTTCTTC | CASSLIGTGDEQFF
TRBJ2-5 | TRBV7-7 | few | . | TGTGCCAGCAGCTTAGTTTTGGGGCGCGGGGAGACCCAGTACTTC | CASSLVLGRGETQYF
TRBJ2-7 | TRBV28 | many | . | TGTGCCAGCAGTTTAAGGGGGGCCCCTGGTGACGAGCAGTACTTC | CASSLRGAPGDEQYF
TRBJ1-2 | TRBV29-1 | many | . | TGCAGCGTTGAATGGAATAACTATGGCTACACCTTC | CSVEWNNYGYTF
TRBJ2-7 | TRBV2 | few | . | TGTGCCAGCAGTGAAAGGGCAGGGTCCCACGAGCAGTACTTC | CASSERAGSHEQYF
TRBJ1-2 | TRBV5-1 | few | TRBD1 | TGCGCCAGCAGCTTGGGACAGGGGCTAAGCTATGGCTACACCTTC | CASSLGQGLSYGYTF
TRBJ2-1 | TRBV11-2 | many | TRBD2 | TGTGCCAGCAGCTCAACCCCTAGCGGCTGGGGCTACAATGAGCAGTTCTTC | CASSSTPSGWGYNEQFF
TRBJ2-7 | TRBV12-3/TRBV12-4 | many | TRBD1 | TGTGCCAGCAGCTTGGCGCGACAGGGGTACGAGCAGTACTTC | CASSLARQGYEQYF
TRBJ2-5 | TRBV7-2 | many | . | TGTGCCAGCAGCCCAGACAGCGATCAAGAGACCCAGTACTTC | CASSPDSDQETQYF
TRBJ2-3 | TRBV28 | many | TRBD2 | TGTGCCAGCACCATTAGCGGGAGTTGGGGAGATACGCAGTATTTT | CASTISGSWGDTQYF
TRBJ1-1 | TRBV4-3 | many | . | TGCGCCAGCAGCCAAGACCTATATGGGGGCACTGAAGCTTTCTTT | CASSQDLYGGTEAFF
TRBJ1-1 | TRBV13 | many | . | TGTGCCAGCAGCCCCGCCGTCGACGAACGGACTGAAGCTTTCTTT | CASSPAVDERTEAFF
TRBJ2-1 | TRBV27 | many | . | TGTGCCAGCAGTTTACGGGGAGGGGGCTGGGATGAGCAGTTCTTC | CASSLRGGGWDEQFF
TRBJ2-3 | TRBV9 | few | . | TGTGCCAGCAGCGTAGCTGGTCACCCCACAGATACGCAGTATTTT | CASSVAGHPTDTQYF
TRBJ2-3 | TRBV4-1 | . | . | TGCGCCAGCAGCCTCGGAGTAGCACAGTTCGCGCAGTATTTT | CASSLGVAQFAQYF
TRBJ2-1 | TRBV6-5 | many | TRBD2 | TGTGCCAGTTTTGGAGCGGGGGGGCACAATGAGCAGTTCTTC | CASFGAGGHNEQFF
TRBJ1-1 | TRBV4-3 | many | TRBD1 | TGCGCCAGCAGCCACGGAACAGGGGTGAACACTGAAGCTTTCTTT | CASSHGTGVNTEAFF
TRBJ2-1 | TRBV7-8 | . | TRBD2 | TGTGCCAGCAGTAGAGGGACTAGCGGAGGGAATGAGCAGTTCTTC | CASSRGTSGGNEQFF
TRBJ2-2 | TRBV21-1 | many | . | TGTGCCAGCAGCAAAAGGGGAATACAGATTAGAACCGGGGAGCTGTTTTTT | CASSKRGIQIRTGELFF
TRBJ2-5 | TRBV5-1 | many | . | TGCGCCAGCAGCTTGATTCTAGCTCAGAGTGGGGAGACCCAGTACTTC | CASSLILAQSGETQYF
TRBJ2-7 | TRBV9 | many | TRBD1 | TGTGCCAGCAGCTTGACAGGGGCCCGGACCTACGAGCAGTACTTC | CASSLTGARTYEQYF
TRBJ1-2 | TRBV12-3/TRBV12-4 | many | TRBD1 | TGTGCCAGCAGAACCCCGGGACAGGGAAACTATGGCTACACCTTC | CASRTPGQGNYGYTF
TRBJ2-1 | TRBV28 | many | TRBD2 | TGTGCCAGCAGTTATGGGAGGGGTGAGCAGTTCTTC | CASSYGRGEQFF
TRBJ2-7 | TRBV28 | many | . | TGTGCCAGCAGTCCACCGGGATGGGACGAGCAGTACTTC | CASSPPGWDEQYF
TRBJ2-1 | TRBV27 | . | . | TGTGCCAGCAGGGACAACTATCTCGATGAGCAGTTCTTC | CASRDNYLDEQFF
TRBJ1-1 | TRBV13 | few | . | TGTGCCAGCAGACCGGAACAGGGTTCAGAAGCTTTCTTT | CASRPEQGSEAFF
TRBJ2-4 | TRBV21-1 | many | . | TGTGCCAGCAGCAAAGCGAGAGGGGAAGCCAAAAACATTCAGTACTTC | CASSKARGEAKNIQYF
TRBJ2-1 | TRBV11-2 | . | TRBD2 | TGTGCCAGCAGCTCCCCGGGGGGGGGGGCCTACAATGAGCAGTTCTTC | CASSSPGGGAYNEQFF
TRBJ2-5 | TRBV20-1 | many | . | TGCAGTGCATCAGGGATCCACCATCAAGAGACCCAGTACTTC | CSASGIHHQETQYF
TRBJ2-7 | TRBV12-3/TRBV12-4 | few | . | TGTGCCAGCAGTCCAGAGGGGACGCGGGGCGAGCAGTACTTC | CASSPEGTRGEQYF
TRBJ1-5 | TRBV6-2/TRBV6-3 | many | . | TGTGCCAGCAGTTACGGGACGTGGAGCAATCAGCCCCAGCATTTT | CASSYGTWSNQPQHF
TRBJ2-1 | TRBV10-3 | . | . | TGTGCCATCAGTGCCGAGGGCAATGAGCGGTTCTTC | CAISAEGNERFF